These 5 T cell receptor beta chains originate from one sample sequenced in a study of CD8 T cells in Susac syndrome. When the RNA was reverse transcribed, random hexamers were used with an input of roughly 0.5 to 1 ug. TCRdb called the immunoSEQ multiplex PCR reads again in MiXCR, with one record for every CDR3 protein. The repertoire holds under 200,000 distinct CDR3 sequences, with approximately 95% as singletons. Input material: CD4+ T cells from PBMCs. These receptors came from a human donor in good health.

The chain joins TRBV30 to TRBJ1-5; D is undetermined. The CDR3 has 13 residues. V lost 0 bases and J 7 bases, leaving 10 bases between the germline ends. Germline CDR1 GTSNPN, CDR2 SVGIG (reference sequence). The CDR3 nucleotides are TGTGCCTGGAGTGTGAGGGAAGGCCAGCCCCAGCATTTT. This gives the protein CAWSVREGQPQHF.

The chain recombines TRBV20-1 with TRBJ2-1; 11 bases fit TRBD2. CDR1 and CDR2 (germline): DFQATT, SNEGSKA (reference sequence). The J segment lost 3 bases and the V segment lost 7 bases, leaving 5 bases of the junction unmatched. The CDR3 totals 14 residues. The CDR3 loop is CSESGTSGYNEQFF. The DNA of the CDR3 is TGCAGTGAGTCCGGGACTAGCGGCTACAATGAGCAGTTCTTC.

This chain connects TRBV20-1 to TRBJ2-5; D is unresolved. Germline CDR1 is DFQATT and CDR2 is SNEGSKA (reference sequence). The CDR3 is made up of 11 amino acids. CDR3 amino acids: CILNFQETQYF. As DNA, the CDR3 is TGCATCCTCAATTTCCAAGAGACCCAGTACTTC.

This sequence joins TRBV20-1 and TRBJ1-2, with D uncertain. Trimming cost V 3 bases and J 7 bases, with 6 bases left between them. CDR1 is DFQATT, CDR2 SNEGSKA, per germline (reference sequence). The CDR3 length is 10 residues. The CDR3 DNA follows: TGCAGTGCTAGTTCTTTTGGCTACACCTTC. Amino acid sequence: CSASSFGYTF.

CDR3 sequence (DNA): TGCAGTGCTAGAAGGGACAGCAACTATGGCTACACCTTC. Translating it yields CSARRDSNYGYTF. The chain recombines TRBV20-1 with TRBJ1-2; 7 positions match TRBD1. The V and J ends lost 2 bases and 2 bases, in that order; junction bases with no gene match: 2. The CDR3 sequence is 13 residues long. Per germline, CDR1 DFQATT and CDR2 SNEGSKA (reference sequence).